This T cell receptor beta chain originates from a study of blood T cells in healthy people across ages. As to this clonotype: What it recognizes is unknown.

Next came a second PCR, run for about 6 to 12 cycles, which used a sample-barcoded 5' primer along with a J-beta primer mix. Tagging of each cDNA molecule was performed by a template-switch adaptor with 12 random nucleotides. One entry per CDR3 protein, called by TCRdb with MiXCR from the 5' RACE reads. The table records 600,000 to 850,000 distinct CDR3 sequences, roughly 41% of them present only once. The CDR3 sequence is 15 residues long. CDR1 is SGDLS and CDR2 is YYNGEE in the germline V gene. With 4 bases clipped from V and 6 bases from J, the junction kept 11 bases outside the gene matches. Whole-study results and caveats: Fewer expanded clones and more diversity marked long-lived versus aged donors.

The TCR comes from a woman aged 55-69 years in good health. The chain carries TRBV9 and TRBJ2-7; 9 bases fit TRBD1. Material for sequencing was blood. The CDR3: CASSPPGTGSGEQYF. Written as DNA, the CDR3 is TGTGCCAGCAGCCCCCCCGGGACAGGGTCCGGCGAGCAGTACTTC.